A selection of T cell receptor beta chains follows, all from one sample in a study of cytomegalovirus exposure and HLA in healthy donors. The data were produced by immunoSEQ multiplex PCR, yet TCRdb's version contains in-frame clones alone and is incomplete. The table has roughly 300,000 clones, approximately 90% seen once; the top ten hold about 0.86%. What was sequenced was PBMCs. All receptors derive from a woman between 18 and 29 years old in good health and CMV-seronegative. Each CDR3 is given with its conserved first and last residue. A D gene is named only where the DNA matches it firmly. Clone size is stated in some rows and not others, as once, few, many or a class when expanded.

NA,TRBV28,NA,TRBJ2-7,CASESPNSYEQYF,TGTGCCAGCGAAAGCCCTAACTCCTACGAGCAGTACTTC
TRBD1,TRBV5-1,NA,TRBJ2-7,CASSGGQSKDEQYF,TGCGCCAGCAGCGGGGGACAGTCAAAGGACGAGCAGTACTTC
TRBD2,TRBV5-6,NA,TRBJ2-1,CASSRLAGGSYNEQFF,TGTGCCAGCAGCAGATTAGCGGGAGGGTCCTACAATGAGCAGTTCTTC
TRBD1,TRBV28,NA,TRBJ1-4,CASGGTATNEKLFF,TGTGCCAGCGGGGGGACAGCGACTAATGAAAAACTGTTTTTT
NA,TRBV15,NA,TRBJ2-7,CATSRDLGDSGSSYEQYF,TGTGCCACCAGCAGAGATCTTGGGGACAGCGGGAGCTCCTACGAGCAGTACTTC
TRBD1,TRBV4-1,NA,TRBJ2-1,CASRRLGQGDDNEQFF,TGCGCCAGCAGAAGATTAGGACAGGGAGACGACAATGAGCAGTTCTTC
TRBD1,TRBV6-1,NA,TRBJ1-5,CASRVAGGGNQPQHF,TGTGCCAGCAGAGTAGCAGGGGGCGGCAATCAGCCCCAGCATTTT
NA,TRBV5-1,NA,TRBJ2-7,CASSLMRAGREQYF,TGCGCCAGCAGCTTGATGCGGGCGGGCCGCGAGCAGTACTTC
TRBD2,TRBV2,NA,TRBJ2-3,CASSAASGSLSTDTQYF,TGTGCCAGCAGTGCAGCTAGCGGGAGTCTTAGCACAGATACGCAGTATTTT
NA,TRBV29-1,NA,TRBJ2-2,CSAKGTDHRELFF,TGCAGCGCAAAAGGGACTGACCACCGGGAGCTGTTTTTT
TRBD1,TRBV6-5,NA,TRBJ2-7,CASRDRAYEQYF,TGTGCCAGCAGGGACAGGGCCTACGAGCAGTACTTC
TRBD2,TRBV7-7,NA,TRBJ2-1,CASSLSLAGGRNEQFF,TGTGCCAGCAGCCTAAGCCTAGCGGGAGGTCGCAATGAGCAGTTCTTC
TRBD2,TRBV2,NA,TRBJ2-7,CASSRRWTSGIHEQYF,TGTGCCAGCAGTCGTCGATGGACTAGCGGGATCCACGAGCAGTACTTC
NA,TRBV9,NA,TRBJ1-1,CASSVERVGTEAFF,TGTGCCAGCAGCGTAGAGCGGGTAGGGACTGAAGCTTTCTTT
NA,TRBV19,few,TRBJ1-2,CASPQERAAYGYTF,TGTGCCAGTCCACAGGAAAGGGCGGCCTATGGCTACACCTTC
TRBD1,TRBV28,NA,TRBJ1-2,CASSGDTGVGGYTF,TGTGCCAGCAGTGGCGACACAGGGGTTGGTGGCTACACCTTC
NA,TRBV2,NA,TRBJ1-2,CASLRDYGYTF,TGTGCCAGCTTAAGAGACTATGGCTACACCTTC
NA,TRBV6-5,NA,TRBJ2-1,CASSYSRSYSYNEQFF,TGTGCCAGCAGTTACTCTCGGAGCTACTCCTACAATGAGCAGTTCTTC
TRBD1,TRBV5-3,NA,TRBJ2-7,CARSWRVTGGWPEQYF,TGTGCCAGAAGCTGGCGAGTGACAGGGGGCTGGCCCGAGCAGTACTTC
NA,TRBV30,NA,TRBJ2-2,CAWSVPEEDTGELFF,TGTGCCTGGAGTGTTCCGGAGGAGGACACCGGGGAGCTGTTTTTT